Given below is one TCR beta chain in context. Under the authors' procedure: Estimation of nucleated cell counts relied on the amplification of reference gene primers. The data were produced by immunoSEQ multiplex PCR, yet TCRdb's version contains in-frame clones alone and is incomplete. That table supplies the V and J calls and clone size; D and trimming were determined from the DNA. There are approximately 14,000 clones in the sample; around nine tenths occur only once, and 33% lies in the top ten. The CDR3 runs 13 residues. The V gene's germline CDR1 is ENHRY and CDR2 SYGVKD. V lost 7 bases to trimming and J lost 4 bases; unmatched junction nucleotides: 3. The data were obtained in a study of blood T cell repertoires in COVID-19. Whole-study context: T cells, B-cell-depleted T cells, or PBMCs provided the cDNA or gDNA that served as material.

V usage is TRBV10-3 and J usage is TRBJ1-1, with 10 bases matching TRBD1. The sequence came from a human donor in a cohort sampled during active COVID-19. The sequencing input was peripheral blood. CDR3 amino acids: CAINGQGGTEAFF. CDR3 DNA sequence: TGTGCCATCAATGGACAGGGGGGCACTGAAGCTTTCTTT.